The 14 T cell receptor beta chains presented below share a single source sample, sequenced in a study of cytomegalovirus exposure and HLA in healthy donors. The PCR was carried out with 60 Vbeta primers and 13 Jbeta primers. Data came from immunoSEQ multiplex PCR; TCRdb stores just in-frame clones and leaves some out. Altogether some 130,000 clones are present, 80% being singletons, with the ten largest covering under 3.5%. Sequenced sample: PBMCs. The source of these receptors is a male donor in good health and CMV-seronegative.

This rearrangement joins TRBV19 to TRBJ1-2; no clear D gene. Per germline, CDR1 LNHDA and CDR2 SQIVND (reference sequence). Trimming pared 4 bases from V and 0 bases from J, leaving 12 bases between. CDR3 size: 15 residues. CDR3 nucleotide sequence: TGTGCCAGTAGTAAATCAGGAGGACCTAACTATGGCTACACCTTC. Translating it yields CASSKSGGPNYGYTF.

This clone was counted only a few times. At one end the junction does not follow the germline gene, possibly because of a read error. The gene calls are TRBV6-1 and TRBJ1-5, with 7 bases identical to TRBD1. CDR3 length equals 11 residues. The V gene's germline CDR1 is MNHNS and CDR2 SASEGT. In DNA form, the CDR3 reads TGTGCCAGCAGTATATTGGACAGGATGGATTTT. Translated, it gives CASSILDRMDF.

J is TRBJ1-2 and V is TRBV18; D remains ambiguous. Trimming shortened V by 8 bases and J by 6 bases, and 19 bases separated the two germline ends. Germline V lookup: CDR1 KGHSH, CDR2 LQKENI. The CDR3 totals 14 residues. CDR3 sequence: CASRLLLGRDGYTF. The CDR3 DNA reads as TGTGCCAGCAGACTTCTGTTGGGTAGAGATGGCTACACCTTC.

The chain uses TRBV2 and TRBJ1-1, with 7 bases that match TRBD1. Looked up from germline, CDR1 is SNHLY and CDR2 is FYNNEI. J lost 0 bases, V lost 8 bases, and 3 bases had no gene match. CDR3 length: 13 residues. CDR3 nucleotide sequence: TGTGCCAGCCTCCAGGGGGTGAACACTGAAGCTTTCTTT. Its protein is CASLQGVNTEAFF.

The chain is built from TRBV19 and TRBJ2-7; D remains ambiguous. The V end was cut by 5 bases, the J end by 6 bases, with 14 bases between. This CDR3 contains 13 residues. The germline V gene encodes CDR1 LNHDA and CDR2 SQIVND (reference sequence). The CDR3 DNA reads TGTGCCAGTAGTGAAGGCCAGGCAATCGAGCAGTACTTC. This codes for CASSEGQAIEQYF.

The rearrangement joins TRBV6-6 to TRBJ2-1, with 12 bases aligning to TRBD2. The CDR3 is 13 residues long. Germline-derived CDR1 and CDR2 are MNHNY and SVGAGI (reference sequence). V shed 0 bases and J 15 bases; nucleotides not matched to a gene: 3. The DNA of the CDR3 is TGTGCCAGCAGTTACTCTCTACTAGCGGGAGGGTTCTTC. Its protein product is CASSYSLLAGGFF.

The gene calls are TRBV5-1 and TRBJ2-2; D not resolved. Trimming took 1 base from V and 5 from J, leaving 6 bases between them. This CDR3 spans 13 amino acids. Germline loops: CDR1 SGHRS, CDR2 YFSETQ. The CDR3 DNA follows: TGCGCCAGCAGCTTGAGTGAGACCGGGGAGCTGTTTTTT. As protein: CASSLSETGELFF.

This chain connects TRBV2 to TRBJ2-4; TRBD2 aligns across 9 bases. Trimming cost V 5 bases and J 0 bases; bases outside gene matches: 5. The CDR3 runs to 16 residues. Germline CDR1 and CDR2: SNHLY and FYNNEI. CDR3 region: CASSQLAGLAKNIQYF. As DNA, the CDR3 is TGTGCCAGCAGTCAGCTAGCGGGACTAGCCAAAAACATTCAGTACTTC. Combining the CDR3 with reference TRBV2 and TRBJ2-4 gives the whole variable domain EPEVTQTPSHQVTQMGQEVILRCVPISNHLYFYWYRQILGQKVEFLVSFYNNEISEKSEIFDDQFSVERPDGSNFTLKIRSTKLEDSAMYFCASSQLAGLAKNIQYFGAGTRLSVL.

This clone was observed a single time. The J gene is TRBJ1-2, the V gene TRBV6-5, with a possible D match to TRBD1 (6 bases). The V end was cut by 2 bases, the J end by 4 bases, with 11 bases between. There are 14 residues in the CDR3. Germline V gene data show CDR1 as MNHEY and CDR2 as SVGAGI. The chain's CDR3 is CASSYRTATYGYTF. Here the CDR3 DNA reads TGTGCCAGCAGTTACCGGACAGCGACCTATGGCTACACCTTC.

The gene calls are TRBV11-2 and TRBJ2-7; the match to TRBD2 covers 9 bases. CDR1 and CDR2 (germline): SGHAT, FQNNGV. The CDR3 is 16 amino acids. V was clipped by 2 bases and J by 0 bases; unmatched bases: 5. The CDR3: CASSLRAGGLSYEQYF. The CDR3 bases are TGTGCCAGCAGCTTAAGAGCGGGGGGCCTCTCCTACGAGCAGTACTTC.

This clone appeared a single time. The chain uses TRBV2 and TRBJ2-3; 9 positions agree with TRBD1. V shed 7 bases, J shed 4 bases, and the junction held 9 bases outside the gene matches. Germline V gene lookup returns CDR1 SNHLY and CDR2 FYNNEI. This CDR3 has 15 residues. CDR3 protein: CASMNRDRVADTQYF. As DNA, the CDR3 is TGTGCCAGCATGAACCGGGACAGGGTCGCAGATACGCAGTATTTT. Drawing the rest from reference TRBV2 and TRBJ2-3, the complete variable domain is EPEVTQTPSHQVTQMGQEVILRCVPISNHLYFYWYRQILGQKVEFLVSFYNNEISEKSEIFDDQFSVERPDGSNFTLKIRSTKLEDSAMYFCASMNRDRVADTQYFGPGTRLTVL.

The CDR3 bases are TGTGCCAGTAGCGACAGGGGTAGCACTGAAGCTTTCTTT. Translating gives CASSDRGSTEAFF. The rearrangement links TRBV19 to TRBJ1-1, with 8 bases identical to TRBD1. This CDR3 has 13 amino acids. Trimming removed 6 bases from V and 4 bases from J; junction bases left unmatched: 4. CDR1 is LNHDA and CDR2 is SQIVND in the germline V gene (reference sequence).

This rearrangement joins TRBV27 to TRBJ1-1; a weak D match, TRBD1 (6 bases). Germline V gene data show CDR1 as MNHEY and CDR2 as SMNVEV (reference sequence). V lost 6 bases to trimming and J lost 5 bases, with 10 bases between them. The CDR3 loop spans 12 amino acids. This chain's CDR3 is CASRQGWTEAFF. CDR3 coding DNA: TGTGCCAGCAGGCAGGGGTGGACTGAAGCTTTCTTT.

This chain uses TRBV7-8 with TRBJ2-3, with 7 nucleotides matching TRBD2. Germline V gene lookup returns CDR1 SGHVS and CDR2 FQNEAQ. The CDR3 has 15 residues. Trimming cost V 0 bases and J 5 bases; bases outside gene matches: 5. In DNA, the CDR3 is TGTGCCAGCAGCTTAGCGCGGGGGAGGGTAGATACGCAGTATTTT. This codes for CASSLARGRVDTQYF.